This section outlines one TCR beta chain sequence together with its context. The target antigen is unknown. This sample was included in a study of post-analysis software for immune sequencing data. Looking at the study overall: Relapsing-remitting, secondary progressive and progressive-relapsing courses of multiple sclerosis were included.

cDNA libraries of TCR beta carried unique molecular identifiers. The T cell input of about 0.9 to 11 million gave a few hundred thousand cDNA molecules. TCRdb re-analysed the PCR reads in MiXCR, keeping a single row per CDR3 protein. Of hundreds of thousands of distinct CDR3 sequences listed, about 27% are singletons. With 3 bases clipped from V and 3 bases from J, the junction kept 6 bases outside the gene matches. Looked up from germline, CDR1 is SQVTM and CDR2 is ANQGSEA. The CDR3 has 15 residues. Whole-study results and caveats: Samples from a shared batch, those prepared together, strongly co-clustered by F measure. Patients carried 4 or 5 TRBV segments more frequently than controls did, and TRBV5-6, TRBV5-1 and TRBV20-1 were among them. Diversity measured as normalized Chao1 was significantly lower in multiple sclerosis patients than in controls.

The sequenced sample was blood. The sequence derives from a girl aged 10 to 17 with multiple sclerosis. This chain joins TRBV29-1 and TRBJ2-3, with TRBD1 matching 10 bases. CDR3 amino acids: CSVDSPDRGTDTQYF. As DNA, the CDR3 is TGCAGCGTTGATTCCCCGGACAGGGGGACAGATACGCAGTATTTT.